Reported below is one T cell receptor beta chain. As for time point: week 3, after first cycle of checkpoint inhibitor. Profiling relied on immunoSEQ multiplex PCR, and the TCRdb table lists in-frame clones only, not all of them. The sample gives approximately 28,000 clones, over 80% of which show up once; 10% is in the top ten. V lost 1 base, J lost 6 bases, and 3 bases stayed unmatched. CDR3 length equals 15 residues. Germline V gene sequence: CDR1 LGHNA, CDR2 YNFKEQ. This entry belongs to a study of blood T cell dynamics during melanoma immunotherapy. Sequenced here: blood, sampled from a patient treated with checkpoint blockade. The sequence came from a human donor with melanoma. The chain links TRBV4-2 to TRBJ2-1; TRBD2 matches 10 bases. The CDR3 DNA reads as TGTGCCAGCAGCCAAGGAGCGGGAGGGCGCAATGAGCAGTTCTTC. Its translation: CASSQGAGGRNEQFF.